This TCR beta chain was identified during a study of T cell responses to AZD1222 COVID-19 vaccine. Study-wide points: Nearly half of spike-specific TCRs reportedly target variant regions that are unmutated in the B.1.351 and B.1.1.7 variants.

TCRdb's copy holds only in-frame clones and misses some; the assay was immunoSEQ multiplex PCR. The sample yields about 120,000 clones, 70% to 90% seen once. This clone was observed a few times. Its antigen is still unknown. Germline CDR1 MDHEN, CDR2 SYDVKM. This CDR3 comprises 18 residues. Trimming left V 5 bases short and J 7 bases short, with 24 bases between. This TCR derives from an adult in good health. The V gene is TRBV28, the J gene TRBJ1-6; D not resolved. This material consisted of peripheral blood, taken on day 0 of AZD1222 vaccination. CDR3 amino acids: CASSPIASMGAKNSPLHF. The CDR3 nucleotides are TGTGCCAGCAGTCCCATTGCGTCAATGGGCGCGAAGAATTCACCCCTCCACTTT.